The rows below give T cell receptor beta chains drawn from one sample of a study of cytomegalovirus exposure and HLA in healthy donors. Repertoires were generated with immunoSEQ multiplex PCR, while TCRdb's copy carries only in-frame clones and drops some. Of over 65,000 clones in the sample, around three quarters were seen once. Sequencing was carried out using PBMCs. The receptors stem from a woman aged 40 to 55 in good health and CMV-seronegative. CDR3s leave out the opening cysteine and the closing phenylalanine or tryptophan. A D gene is named only where the DNA matches it firmly. Clone size appears in some rows only: once, few, many, or a class for an expanded clone.

D gene,V gene,clone size,CDR3 protein
TRBD1,TRBV11-1,NA,ASSFGTEPNYGYT
TRBD2,TRBV11-3,few,ASSLYSGGTDTQY
NA,TRBV10-2,NA,ASSESPRGNEQF
NA,TRBV10-3,NA,AISEWVSGANYGYT
NA,TRBV7-5,NA,VRSLDRWLAEQETQY
NA,TRBV6-5,NA,ASRYTNGELF
TRBD1,TRBV6-1,few,ASSEAQGQAGYGYT
NA,TRBV19,NA,ASSIAQDYNEQF
TRBD2,TRBV7-9,NA,ASSSMGRGARETQY
NA,TRBV27,few,ASSGGAPGQPQH
TRBD2,TRBV4-1,once,ASSLGGRTTTDTQY
NA,TRBV7-9,NA,ASSSTDQGETQY
NA,TRBV7-2,NA,ASSLDRHTEAF
NA,TRBV30,NA,AWSVIANYGYT
TRBD2,TRBV18,NA,ASSILPQGLAGAGQF
NA,TRBV28,NA,ASNRQAREQY
NA,TRBV19,NA,ASSIAANTDTQY
NA,TRBV6-6,NA,ASSVDRSYEQY
TRBD1,TRBV11-2,NA,ASSPTGSNEKLF
NA,TRBV30,NA,AWQEYYGYT
TRBD2,TRBV7-2,once,ASSLGTSGRLGNEQF
TRBD2,TRBV5-4,NA,ASSRPGGGQGNTQY
NA,TRBV27,NA,ASSLQWARSETQY
TRBD1,TRBV19,NA,ASSLRPGTGSYEQY
NA,TRBV19,once,ASSRRESYEQY
TRBD1,TRBV28,once,ASRIPGQKEAF
TRBD2,TRBV2,few,ASRAGPPEGQY
TRBD2,TRBV5-1,NA,ASSSRPGLAGAYQETQY
NA,TRBV7-8,once,ASSLGGYPEQY
TRBD1,TRBV6-6,NA,ASSNRQGASLQPQH
NA,TRBV21-1,NA,ASSKMPSGGSNTGELF
NA,TRBV9,once,ASSVGDSPGTQY
NA,TRBV6-6,NA,ASSFGGGDSPLH
NA,TRBV27,NA,ASSLEGGYQPQH
TRBD2,TRBV7-2,NA,ASSLAPGLAKYEQY
NA,TRBV2,NA,ASSEATWNTGELF
NA,TRBV6-6,NA,ASSLRGANQPQH
NA,TRBV7-9,NA,ASSLIGHPETQY
NA,TRBV15,NA,ATSPYRGEDGYT
TRBD1,TRBV6-6,NA,ASSYSGTGVDTQY
NA,TRBV9,few,ASSVDVSTEAF
NA,TRBV7-6,NA,ASSSAGNSPLH
TRBD1,TRBV5-4,few,ASSLGQDEAF
NA,TRBV5-4,once,ASSLARSTDTQY
NA,TRBV19,NA,ASSTPAGNSYNEQF
NA,TRBV7-8,NA,ASSLVRPGERSEKLF
TRBD1,TRBV13,few,ASSLGWGSWDRRKETQY
TRBD1,TRBV5-4,NA,ASSPGQAGSPLH
NA,TRBV7-6,NA,ASSWTSTDTQY
TRBD2,TRBV18,few,ASSRGRDYEQY
TRBD1,TRBV13,NA,ASSLGTATNEKLF
TRBD2,TRBV7-6,NA,ASSRLAGTYNEQF
TRBD2,TRBV10-1,NA,ASSESFSLAGADTQY
TRBD2,TRBV11-2,NA,ASSPLGVAGASRKGQY
TRBD2,TRBV7-2,NA,ASRHSGGDTDTQY
TRBD1,TRBV23-1,NA,ASSQSRQGETTFGEQY
TRBD1,TRBV29-1,NA,SVGQGRGNIQY
TRBD1,TRBV6-5,NA,ASSNSGTGSEKLF
NA,TRBV4-1,NA,ASSQDGASNQPQH
NA,TRBV27,NA,ASSLRVTRTDSNEKLF